The clone carrying this TCR beta chain was picked up one time. The data were obtained in a study of blood T cell repertoires in COVID-19. Study-wide background: The United States, Italy and Spain provided the acute and convalescent COVID-19 samples.

This CDR3 contains 15 residues. Germline-derived CDR1 and CDR2 are MNHEY and SMNVEV (reference sequence). The junction had 13 bases not matched to a gene; V was cut back by 10 bases and J by 3 bases. The method was immunoSEQ multiplex PCR; TCRdb's version includes in-frame clones alone and lacks a portion of them. The sample lists about 280,000 clones; roughly 87% were seen once. This rearrangement joins TRBV27 to TRBJ2-7; 9 bases are shared with TRBD1. The clonotype was recovered from a woman in her forties or fifties who had recovered from COVID-19. Sequencing used peripheral blood. CDR3 region: CATMKSGQGFYEQYF. CDR3 DNA sequence: TGTGCCACCATGAAGTCGGGACAGGGATTCTACGAGCAGTACTTC.